This TCR beta chain is from a study of OX40 agonist ivuxolimab in advanced cancers. Study overall: Prior anti-PD-1, anti-PD-L1 or anti-CTLA-4 therapy was allowed; approximately 40% had some. Of the patients, three showed partial responses, one with hepatocellular carcinoma and two with cutaneous melanoma. Study-wide results and caveats: Specificity for antigen went undetermined in the expanded peripheral T cells. Relative to CD4+, CD8+ T cells held more expanded clones on average.

The data were produced by immunoSEQ multiplex PCR, yet TCRdb's version contains in-frame clones alone and is incomplete. Among about 65,000 clones listed, 80% to 90% were seen once. This CDR3 region has 14 residues. Germline assignment: CDR1 LNHNV and CDR2 YYDKDF (reference sequence). Trimming shortened V by 8 bases and J by 4 bases, and 16 bases separated the two germline ends. With regard to this clone: The antigen is not known.

The chain carries TRBV15 and TRBJ2-3, with a weak D call TRBD1 (6 bases). Sequenced material: CD4+ or CD8+ T cells sorted from blood, taken in a trial of the OX40 agonist ivuxolimab. The clonotype was recovered from an adult with an advanced solid tumor such as melanoma, head and neck, liver or kidney cancer. The CDR3 nucleotides are TGTGCCACCCGGGACAACCGAGGCGCAGATACGCAGTATTTT. Translation gives CATRDNRGADTQYF.